The clone carrying this T cell receptor beta chain has a handful of counts. What it recognizes is unknown. Primers: 60 Vbeta forward and 13 Jbeta reverse. The assay was immunoSEQ multiplex PCR, and TCRdb's table has in-frame clones only and misses some. The sample has around 100,000 clones; more than 65% are singletons. Unmatched junction bases numbered 0, after V lost 6 bases and J lost 3 bases. There are 11 residues in the CDR3. Germline CDR1 is SQVTM and CDR2 is ANQGSEA. The data were taken from a study of cytomegalovirus exposure and HLA in healthy donors. Study-wide results and limits: V- and J-gene trimming of TCR beta was linked (in a later analysis) to a missense DCLRE1C variant. An Asian-associated ancestry cluster reportedly showed fewer N-insertions than the roughly 670-donor mean in a later analysis.

This clonotype was obtained from a woman aged 18-30 years in good health and CMV-seropositive. The specimen sequenced was PBMCs. V usage is TRBV29-1 and J usage is TRBJ2-7, with TRBD1 matching over 9 bases. DNA of the CDR3: TGCAGCGTGGACAGGGGCTACGAGCAGTACTTC. Translating it yields CSVDRGYEQYF.